These 20 T cell receptor beta chains originate from one sample sequenced in a study of cytomegalovirus exposure and HLA in healthy donors. PCR employed 60 Vbeta and 13 Jbeta primers. The repertoire was sequenced with immunoSEQ multiplex PCR; TCRdb's copy has only in-frame clones and lacks some. The top ten hold about 10% of the sample, which has 150,000 or so clones, roughly 88% seen once. Material for sequencing was PBMCs. The receptors here all came from a man aged 18 to 30 in good health and CMV-seropositive.

The chain links TRBV12-5 to TRBJ2-4, with 9 bases that match TRBD1. This CDR3 contains 16 residues. J was trimmed by 9 bases and V by 7 bases; bases with no gene match: 16. The germline V gene encodes CDR1 LGHNT and CDR2 FRNRAP. CDR3 nucleotide sequence: TGTGCTAGTGCCCCGCTCACAGGGGGCCTGCCGGGCATTCAGTACTTC. Its protein is CASAPLTGGLPGIQYF.

CDR3 nucleotides: TGTGCCAGCAGTGACAGGGGCGGGCGAAAACTGTTTTTT. It is translated as CASSDRGGRKLFF. V and J are TRBV2 and TRBJ1-4, with D possibly matching TRBD1 (6 bases). V was clipped by 3 bases and J by 10 bases, with 12 bases between them. CDR1 and CDR2 (germline): SNHLY, FYNNEI. CDR3 length: 13 amino acids.

The chain employs TRBV7-2 and TRBJ2-5; 12 positions match TRBD2. Germline loops: CDR1 SGHTA, CDR2 FQGNSA. V was clipped by 2 bases and J by 3 bases; unmatched bases: 7. This CDR3 region has 17 residues. In DNA form, the CDR3 reads TGTGCCAGCAGCTTAAACGCTCTAGCGGGGGGGAAAGAGACCCAGTACTTC. Its protein product is CASSLNALAGGKETQYF.

This chain links TRBV11-3 with TRBJ2-3, with 7 bases identical to TRBD1. Germline V gene data show CDR1 as SGHNT and CDR2 as YENEEA. V was clipped by 4 bases and J by 2 bases; unmatched bases: 3. The CDR3 contains 14 residues. The CDR3 DNA reads as TGTGCCAGCAGCTCCGGACAGGCCACAGATACGCAGTATTTT. It codes for CASSSGQATDTQYF. Supplemented by reference TRBV11-3 and TRBJ2-3, the full variable domain reads EAGVVQSPRYKIIEKKQPVAFWCNPISGHNTLYWYLQNLGQGPELLIRYENEEAVDDSQLPKDRFSAERLKGVDSTLKIQPAELGDSAVYLCASSSGQATDTQYFGPGTRLTVL.

The V and J genes are TRBV2 and TRBJ2-1; maybe TRBD2 (7 bases). The CDR3 is 14 residues long. V dropped 11 bases and J dropped 6 bases, with 20 bases sitting between them. Germline V gene data show CDR1 as SNHLY and CDR2 as FYNNEI. CDR3 in DNA: TGTGCCCCGGTCGGGGGGCGAATGGGCAATGAGCAGTTCTTC. It translates to CAPVGGRMGNEQFF.

V usage is TRBV5-1 and J usage is TRBJ2-7; 7 bases map to TRBD1. There are 15 residues in the CDR3. V lost 3 bases to trimming and J lost 4 bases; unmatched junction nucleotides: 10. Germline values: CDR1 SGHRS, CDR2 YFSETQ. The CDR3 nucleotides are TGCGCCAGCAGCTCAGGACAGGTGAGGTCTTACGAGCAGTACTTC. This gives the protein CASSSGQVRSYEQYF.

The genes are TRBV19 and TRBJ1-2, with TRBD1 identical over 8 bases. The germline CDR1 and CDR2 sequences are LNHDA and SQIVND (reference sequence). The CDR3 contains 14 residues. V shed 7 bases, J shed 5 bases, and the junction held 9 bases outside the gene matches. CDR3 coding DNA: TGTGCCAGTATTCCCCGGGACAGGCGGTATGGCTACACCTTC. Residues: CASIPRDRRYGYTF.

The chain uses TRBV5-6 and TRBJ2-6; D might be TRBD2 (5 bases). V was trimmed by 10 bases and J by 0 bases, leaving 14 bases between them. Germline loops: CDR1 SGHDT, CDR2 YYEEEE. CDR3 length: 15 amino acids. In DNA, the CDR3 is TGTGCCTCCCGGGGATGGGGCTCTGGGGCCAACGTCCTGACTTTC. This translates into CASRGWGSGANVLTF. Full variable domain (missing parts from reference TRBV5-6 and TRBJ2-6): DAGVTQSPTHLIKTRGQQVTLRCSPKSGHDTVSWYQQALGQGPQFIFQYYEEEERQRGNFPDRFSGHQFPNYSSELNVNALLLGDSALYLCASRGWGSGANVLTFGAGSRLTVL.

This clone was seen a single time. The V call is TRBV30, the J call TRBJ2-7; D might be TRBD1 (6 bases). Germline loops: CDR1 GTSNPN, CDR2 SVGIG (reference sequence). Between the trimmed V and J ends, which lost 0 bases and 7 bases, there was a span of 16 bases. The CDR3 loop spans 14 amino acids. The CDR3 DNA is TGTGCCTGGAGTGTACCCCAGCCAAGGGGGGAGCAGTACTTC. Protein: CAWSVPQPRGEQYF.

Note on this clone: This CDR3 is also generated by other DNA sequences in the sample. This chain links TRBV19 with TRBJ1-4, with TRBD1 identical over 8 bases. The ends lost 6 bases at V and 15 bases at J; junction bases unmatched: 12. The CDR3 length is 13 residues. The germline V gene encodes CDR1 LNHDA and CDR2 SQIVND (reference sequence). The CDR3 nucleotides read TGTGCCAGTAGCCGGACAGGGTGGCTTGGGGTGTTTTTT. This translates into CASSRTGWLGVFF. The whole variable domain, remainder taken from reference TRBV19 and TRBJ1-4, is DGGITQSPKYLFRKEGQNVTLSCEQNLNHDAMYWYRQDPGQGLRLIYYSQIVNDFQKGDIAEGYSVSREKKESFPLTVTSAQKNPTAFYLCASSRTGWLGVFFGSGTQLSVL.

The chain has TRBV7-9 and TRBJ2-5, with TRBD2 identical over 8 bases. This CDR3 has 13 residues. In germline, CDR1 is SEHNR, CDR2 FQNEAQ (reference sequence). After removal of 9 bases from V and 7 bases from J, the junction contained 10 bases not matched to a gene. In DNA form, the CDR3 reads TGTGCCAGTAAAACGGGACTAGAGGCGACCCAGTACTTC. Protein product: CASKTGLEATQYF. Full variable domain (remainder filled in from reference TRBV7-9 and TRBJ2-5): DTGVSQNPRHKITKRGQNVTFRCDPISEHNRLYWYRQTLGQGPEFLTYFQNEAQLEKSRLLSDRFSAERPKGSFSTLEIQRTEQGDSAMYLCASKTGLEATQYFGPGTRLLVL.

About this clone: One junction end does not reproduce the germline sequence, and a read error may be involved. This chain joins TRBV7-9 and TRBJ2-3, with D possibly being TRBD2 (7 bases). This CDR3 contains 13 residues. Germline loops: CDR1 SEHNR, CDR2 FQNEAQ (reference sequence). The CDR3 loop is CASSLGEGHTWHF. The CDR3 bases are TGTGCCAGCAGCTTAGGGGAGGGACATACGTGGCATTTT. Combining the CDR3 with reference TRBV7-9 and TRBJ2-3 gives the whole variable domain DTGVSQNPRHKITKRGQNVTFRCDPISEHNRLYWYRQTLGQGPEFLTYFQNEAQLEKSRLLSDRFSAERPKGSFSTLEIQRTEQGDSAMYLCASSLGEGHTWHFGPGTRLTVL.

This rearrangement joins TRBV5-8 to TRBJ1-2; a possible D gene is TRBD1 (5 bases). The V gene's germline CDR1 is SGHTS and CDR2 YDEGEE. The CDR3 has 15 residues. Trimming removed 0 bases at V and 3 bases at J, with 12 bases between. CDR3: CASSLGGGRDYGYTF. In DNA, the CDR3 is TGTGCCAGCAGCTTGGGGGGCGGCCGGGACTATGGCTACACCTTC.

The V gene is TRBV11-3, the J gene TRBJ2-3; weak D call: TRBD2 (6 bases). V lost 11 bases and J lost 1, with 16 bases in between. In germline, CDR1 is SGHNT, CDR2 YENEEA. The CDR3 has 14 amino acids. Here the CDR3 reads CAAVRGKCTDTQYF. In DNA form, the CDR3 reads TGTGCCGCTGTCCGGGGGAAATGCACAGATACGCAGTATTTT.

This chain uses TRBV2 with TRBJ2-1; TRBD2 agrees at 10 bases. The CDR3 is made up of 14 amino acids. Germline CDR1 and CDR2: SNHLY and FYNNEI. Unmatched junction bases numbered 6, after V lost 6 bases and J lost 7 bases. The CDR3 DNA is TGTGCCAGCAGGGGACTAGCGTTTCTTAATGAGCAGTTCTTC. Protein: CASRGLAFLNEQFF.

V usage is TRBV6-5 and J usage is TRBJ2-5; 9 bases map to TRBD2. The CDR3 is 16 residues long. Trimming cost V 4 bases and J 7 bases; bases outside gene matches: 13. The germline V gene encodes CDR1 MNHEY and CDR2 SVGAGI. In DNA form, the CDR3 reads TGTGCCAGCAGTTCGCAGCGGGGGGCTGCCGCGGGGACCCAGTACTTC. Its protein product is CASSSQRGAAAGTQYF.

The rearrangement joins TRBV18 to TRBJ2-5; D not resolved. In germline, CDR1 is KGHSH, CDR2 LQKENI. This CDR3 has 15 amino acids. V was cut by 5 bases and J by 3 bases, with 16 bases left in between. The DNA for the CDR3 is TGTGCCAGCTCAAGTAGCTTTGTTGCGAAAGAGACCCAGTACTTC. Translated: CASSSSFVAKETQYF.

The CDR3 DNA follows: TGTGCCAGTAGTAGGCAGGACAGGGAAGAGGAGCTGTTTTTT. It translates to CASSRQDREEELFF. V gene TRBV19 combines with J gene TRBJ2-2, with TRBD1 identical over 8 bases. CDR1 is LNHDA and CDR2 is SQIVND in the germline V gene (reference sequence). V shed 4 bases, J shed 10 bases, and the junction held 8 bases outside the gene matches. The CDR3 sequence is 14 residues long.

There are a few counts of this clone. This chain joins TRBV5-5 and TRBJ1-5; TRBD1 matches 7 bases. The CDR3 length is 14 residues. J gave up 4 bases and V 4 bases, and 5 bases lay outside the gene matches. Germline V gene sequence: CDR1 SGHKS, CDR2 YYEKEE (reference sequence). DNA for the CDR3: TGTGCCAGCAGCACCGCAGGGGGTAATCAGCCCCAGCATTTT. It encodes CASSTAGGNQPQHF.

The chain links TRBV6-5 to TRBJ1-3, with D possibly being TRBD1 (6 bases). Looked up from germline, CDR1 is MNHEY and CDR2 is SVGAGI. V dropped 6 bases and J dropped 9 bases, with 21 bases sitting between them. The CDR3 length is 15 residues. The CDR3 DNA is TGTGCCAGCAGCCAACAAACAGGGATTGTAGGCACCATATATTTT. Its protein product is CASSQQTGIVGTIYF.